The rows below give T cell receptor beta chains drawn from one sample of a study of T-cell reconstitution after alpha-beta-depleted transplantation in children. Each CDR3 protein is one row after TCRdb ran MiXCR on the PCR reads. The table has roughly 190,000 distinct CDR3 sequences, 14% to 15% seen once. The source was PBMCs from the stem cell graft donor, collected from the stem cell graft. The source is a human donor who donated a stem cell graft to a child with acute lymphoblastic leukemia. Both conserved end residues are part of each CDR3. The D gene is left open where the match is weak. Size is stated for part of the rows, as once, few or many counts, or as a class when the clone is expanded.

V	J	size	D	DNA	CDR3
TRBV19	TRBJ2-1	.	TRBD2	TGTGCCAGTAAGGCTAGCGGGAGAGGGTTGGGCAATGAGCAGTTCTTC	CASKASGRGLGNEQFF
TRBV10-3	TRBJ2-3	many	TRBD2	TGTGCCATCAGGGGAGCGGGAGGGCCTGGAGATACGCAGTATTTT	CAIRGAGGPGDTQYF
TRBV7-2	TRBJ2-5	many	.	TGTGCCAGCACCCGAAGTACCCAAGAGACCCAGTACTTC	CASTRSTQETQYF
TRBV12-3/TRBV12-4	TRBJ1-5	many	.	TGTGCCAGCAGTTTTGGGAATCAGCCCCAGCATTTT	CASSFGNQPQHF
TRBV12-3/TRBV12-4	TRBJ2-7	many	.	TGTGCCAGCAGTTCCCCTTCGGGATTGGTTCACGAGCAGTACTTC	CASSSPSGLVHEQYF
TRBV29-1	TRBJ2-7	many	.	TGCAGCGTAGAACAGGATTACGAGCAGTACTTC	CSVEQDYEQYF
TRBV12-3/TRBV12-4	TRBJ1-1	many	.	TGTGCCAGCAGGCCAGCTTTAGGGAACGAAGCTTTCTTT	CASRPALGNEAFF
TRBV20-1	TRBJ1-1	many	.	TGCAGTGCTAGAGATGTGGGGAGGGGAATTCACACTGAAGCTTTCTTT	CSARDVGRGIHTEAFF
TRBV29-1	TRBJ2-6	many	TRBD1	TGCAGCGTCGGGACAGGGGGCTCTGGGGCCAACGTCCTGACTTTC	CSVGTGGSGANVLTF
TRBV12-3/TRBV12-4	TRBJ1-1	.	.	TGTGCCAGCACCTCGGACAGGAACACTGAAGCTTTCTTT	CASTSDRNTEAFF
TRBV7-8	TRBJ2-2	many	TRBD2	TGTGCCAGCAGCTATATGGGACTAGCGGAGGGCACCGGGGAGCTGTTTTTT	CASSYMGLAEGTGELFF
TRBV20-1	TRBJ1-1	many	.	TGCAGTGCTAGGCGTGGGCGGGTGAACACTGAAGCTTTCTTT	CSARRGRVNTEAFF
TRBV13	TRBJ1-1	many	TRBD1	TGTGCCAGCAGCTTTAGAAGGGGAACAGGGGCTGAAGCTTTCTTT	CASSFRRGTGAEAFF
TRBV19	TRBJ2-1	.	TRBD2	TGTGCCAGTAGTATAGGTACAAGGGCGGGAGGCACCTACAATGAGCAGTTCTTC	CASSIGTRAGGTYNEQFF
TRBV10-3	TRBJ2-5	.	.	TGTGCCAGCGGAAGGGGGGAGACCCAGTACTTC	CASGRGETQYF
TRBV20-1	TRBJ1-2	many	.	TGCAGTGCCGCACAGGGCCGCGGCTATGGCTACACCTTC	CSAAQGRGYGYTF
TRBV7-8	TRBJ1-2	many	TRBD1	TGTGCCAGCAGTCCCGGACAGGGGGGTGGCTACACCTTC	CASSPGQGGGYTF
TRBV27	TRBJ1-6	many	TRBD1	TGTGCCAGCAGTTCACGACAGGGAAGATCACCCCTCCACTTT	CASSSRQGRSPLHF
TRBV7-9	TRBJ2-5	.	.	TGTGCCAGCAGCTTTGGTCCCGGAGCCCAAGAGACCCAGTACTTC	CASSFGPGAQETQYF
TRBV19	TRBJ1-4	.	.	TGTGCCAGTAGCCAAAGGGGGGCAACTAATGAAAAACTGTTTTTT	CASSQRGATNEKLFF
TRBV20-1	TRBJ2-1	many	.	TGCAGTGCTAGTCTAGAGAATGAGCAGTTCTTC	CSASLENEQFF
TRBV24-1	TRBJ2-1	.	TRBD2	TGTGCCACCGCGACTAGCGAGAACAATGAGCAGTTCTTC	CATATSENNEQFF
TRBV12-3/TRBV12-4	TRBJ2-1	many	TRBD2	TGTGCCAGCAGTACGGGACTAGCGGGAGCAGGTGAGCAGTTCTTC	CASSTGLAGAGEQFF
TRBV29-1	TRBJ2-1	many	.	TGCAGCGTTGAGAGGGAGAGCGGGCCTAACAATGAGCAGTTCTTC	CSVERESGPNNEQFF
TRBV12-3/TRBV12-4	TRBJ2-2	.	TRBD2	TGTGCCAGCAGTTTAGGCCTAGCGGGAATGGACGGGGAGCTGTTTTTT	CASSLGLAGMDGELFF
TRBV5-6	TRBJ2-7	.	.	TGTGCCAGCAGCTTGGAACCTGGATTTTCCTACGAGCAGTACTTC	CASSLEPGFSYEQYF
TRBV29-1	TRBJ2-5	many	.	TGCAGCGTCCTCGGATTTCAGACCCAGTACTTC	CSVLGFQTQYF
TRBV12-3/TRBV12-4	TRBJ2-3	few	.	TGTGCCACCTCGGACTCCCCAAGTGATACGCAGTATTTT	CATSDSPSDTQYF
TRBV29-1	TRBJ1-2	.	.	TGCAGCGTAGAAACCTCAGGGGCGCGCGGCTACACCTTC	CSVETSGARGYTF
TRBV18	TRBJ2-1	.	.	TGTGCCAGCTCAGGGGACTCCGGTCTGAGTGAGCAGTTCTTC	CASSGDSGLSEQFF
TRBV5-1	TRBJ2-7	many	TRBD1	TGCGCCAGCAGCTTGACCAGGGGGCCCTACGAGCAGTACTTC	CASSLTRGPYEQYF
TRBV5-6	TRBJ2-7	many	.	TGTGCCAGCAGAACCCGGGGGTACTACGAGCAGTACTTC	CASRTRGYYEQYF
TRBV20-1	TRBJ2-1	many	.	TGCAGTGCTAGAAGAGGGAGCTACAATGAGCAGTTCTTC	CSARRGSYNEQFF
TRBV20-1	TRBJ2-1	many	TRBD2	TGCAGTGCTAGAGACCTACTAGCGGAAGCGGGGTGGAATGAGCAGTTCTTC	CSARDLLAEAGWNEQFF
TRBV7-9	TRBJ1-2	many	.	TGTGCCAGCAGCCGGGACACCCAAAGAGGTGGCTACACCTTC	CASSRDTQRGGYTF
TRBV4-2	TRBJ2-7	many	.	TGTACAAAGGAGAGGCCCCTATATACCTACGAGCAGTACTTC	CTKERPLYTYEQYF
TRBV6-6	TRBJ1-1	many	.	TGTGCCACACAGACACCCGGGGGGACTGAAGCTTTCTTT	CATQTPGGTEAFF
TRBV28	TRBJ1-4	many	.	TGTGCCAGCAGTTTAAGAGAAAAACTGTTTTTT	CASSLREKLFF
TRBV5-1	TRBJ2-2	many	TRBD2	TGCGCCAGCAGCTTCGTGACTAGCGGGAACACCGGGGAGCTGTTTTTT	CASSFVTSGNTGELFF
TRBV20-1	TRBJ2-1	few	TRBD2	TGCAGTGCTGGTTATTCTAGCGGGGGGGGCAATGAGCAGTTCTTC	CSAGYSSGGGNEQFF
TRBV5-4	TRBJ2-7	.	TRBD2	TGTGCCAGCAGCACCGGACTAGCGGGAGGCTACGAGCAGTACTTC	CASSTGLAGGYEQYF
TRBV12-3/TRBV12-4	TRBJ2-7	many	.	TGTGCCAGCACCGGGGGCCGGGGGCGCGGACTAGGCTACTCCTACGAGCAGTACTTC	CASTGGRGRGLGYSYEQYF
TRBV28	TRBJ2-7	many	.	TGTGCCATCCGTAGGGATGACGAGCAGTACTTC	CAIRRDDEQYF
TRBV7-9	TRBJ2-7	many	TRBD2	TGTGCCAGCAGCCCCGGGACTAGCGGCTACGAGCAGTACTTC	CASSPGTSGYEQYF
TRBV19	TRBJ2-7	.	.	TGTGCCAGTAGTATAGGAGGAGGGTTCGACGAGCAGTACTTC	CASSIGGGFDEQYF